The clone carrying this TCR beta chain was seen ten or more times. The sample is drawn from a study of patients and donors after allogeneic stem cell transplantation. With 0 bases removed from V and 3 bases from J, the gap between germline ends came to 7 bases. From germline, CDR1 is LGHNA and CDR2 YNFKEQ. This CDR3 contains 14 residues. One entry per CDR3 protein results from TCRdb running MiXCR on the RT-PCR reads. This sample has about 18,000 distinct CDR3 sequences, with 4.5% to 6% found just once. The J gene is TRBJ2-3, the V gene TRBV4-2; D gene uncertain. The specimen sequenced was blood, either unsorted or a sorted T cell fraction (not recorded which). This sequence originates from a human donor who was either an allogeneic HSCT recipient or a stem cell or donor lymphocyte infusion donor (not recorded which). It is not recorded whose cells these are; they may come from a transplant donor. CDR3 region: CASSQEMLTDTQYF. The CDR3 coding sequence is TGTGCCAGCAGCCAAGAAATGCTTACAGATACGCAGTATTTT.